These 16 T cell receptor beta chains were sequenced from one sample in a study of tumor-infiltrating lymphocytes in primary liver carcinoma. TCR beta cDNA came from approximately 540 ng total RNA, primed with a constant-region primer. The TCR beta library was amplified through three nested multiplex PCR rounds in a modified ARM-PCR procedure. The first two PCR rounds used TRBV1-TRBV30 primers with a Cbeta primer, roughly 10 cycles each. TCRdb itself ran the multiplex PCR reads through MiXCR, one entry per CDR3 protein. The sample yields 250,000 to 350,000 distinct CDR3 sequences, more than 55% seen once. The source of the blood RNA was unsorted whole blood, and germline DNA was extracted as well. Source material: peripheral blood. These receptors were obtained from a woman aged 30 to 39 with primary liver carcinoma and hepatitis B virus infection.

For this clonotype: One end of the junction fails to match germline, which may point to a read error. This rearrangement joins TRBV5-6 to TRBJ1-5; D may be TRBD1 (5 bases). Germline V gene sequence: CDR1 SGHDT, CDR2 YYEEEE. This CDR3 has 15 residues. The CDR3 reads CVSSLAGRVNQPQRF. The CDR3 nucleotides are TGTGTCAGCAGCTTGGCCGGCAGGGTCAATCAGCCCCAGCGTTTT. Variable domain in full (rest from reference TRBV5-6 and TRBJ1-5): DAGVTQSPTHLIKTRGQQVTLRCSPKSGHDTVSWYQQALGQGPQFIFQYYEEEERQRGNFPDRFSGHQFPNYSSELNVNALLLGDSALYLCVSSLAGRVNQPQRFGDGTRLSIL.

In the case of this clonotype: This sequence may be a read error, since a much larger clone differs from it by one base. The chain carries TRBV12-3 or TRBV12-4 and TRBJ2-7; D possibly corresponds to TRBD1 (5 bases). This CDR3 is built from 13 residues. The CDR3 region has the DNA TGTGCCAGCAGCCGTACCGCCAGGGTTAAGCAGTGCTTC. This encodes CASSRTARVKQCF.

The chain uses TRBV12-3 or TRBV12-4 and TRBJ2-7, with 9 bases matching TRBD2. Losses at the gene ends were 5 bases for V and 5 bases for J; bases not matched to a gene: 7. CDR3 size: 14 residues. The CDR3 protein is CASSQGTSIDEQYF. Written as DNA, the CDR3 is TGTGCCAGCAGTCAAGGGACTAGCATCGACGAGCAGTACTTC.

Note on this clonotype: A read error is possible here, since a much larger clone lies one base away. The rearrangement links TRBV6-1 to TRBJ1-5; 11 bases are a match to TRBD1. From germline, CDR1 is MNHNS and CDR2 SASEGT. This CDR3 comprises 18 residues. This chain's CDR3 is CASNEAGQGVYSNQPQHF. CDR3 coding DNA: TGTGCCAGCAATGAAGCGGGACAGGGGGTCTATAGCAATCAGCCCCAGCATTTT.

As regards this clonotype: This may come from a read error, since a much larger clone is one base off. The chain combines TRBV4-3 with TRBJ2-1; possible D gene TRBD2, 6 bases. There are 13 residues in the CDR3. Germline assignment: CDR1 LGHNA and CDR2 YSLEER. The CDR3 loop is CVSRPRGVNEQFF. CDR3 nucleotide sequence: TGCGTCAGCAGACCCCGCGGGGTAAATGAGCAGTTCTTC.

Concerning this clonotype itself: The junction departs from the called germline gene at one end, perhaps through a read error. V and J are TRBV4-1 and TRBJ2-2; D is possibly TRBD1 or TRBD2 (6 bases each). The CDR3 length is 16 residues. Germline CDR1 MGHRA, CDR2 YSYEKL. The chain's CDR3 is CASSQSTEGGTGDLFF. Written as DNA, the CDR3 is TGCGCCAGCAGCCAGTCGACAGAGGGGGGCACCGGGGATCTGTTTTTT.

This clonotype has only a few counts. A much bigger clone sits one base away, suggesting this may be a read error. CDR3 sequence reads: CASSQEVVAGGLGGLFF. The CDR3 region has the DNA TGTGCCAGCAGCCAAGAGGTGGTAGCGGGAGGGCTCGGGGGGCTGTTTTTT. This sequence joins TRBV4-2 and TRBJ2-2; 11 nucleotides match TRBD2. The CDR3 extends over 17 amino acids. Germline assignment: CDR1 LGHNA and CDR2 YNFKEQ.

This chain joins TRBV6-2 or TRBV6-3 and TRBJ2-7; the D call may be TRBD1 or TRBD2 (7 bases each). Germline values: CDR1 MNHEY, CDR2 SVGEGT. The CDR3 contains 16 residues. The V end was cut by 7 bases, the J end by 1 base, with 20 bases between. The DNA of the CDR3 is TGTGCCAGCACTAGCATTCGACAGGGAGGGTCCTACGAGCAGTACTTC. The encoded protein is CASTSIRQGGSYEQYF.

A remark on this clonotype: An end of the junction differs from the germline gene, which may be a read error. The V and J genes are TRBV29-1 and TRBJ2-3; no reliable D call. The CDR3 is 12 residues long. CDR1 SQVTM and CDR2 ANQGSEA come from the germline V gene. CDR3 in DNA: TGCAGTGTTCCCAGGACCGTAGATATGCAGTATTTT. Its protein product is CSVPRTVDMQYF.

The chain joins TRBV28 to TRBJ2-1, with TRBD1 matching 7 bases. Trimming removed 6 bases from V and 5 bases from J; junction bases left unmatched: 13. Germline V gives CDR1 MDHEN, CDR2 SYDVKM. This CDR3 is built from 16 residues. CDR3 protein: CASSGHRGVMDNEQFF. The CDR3 nucleotides are TGTGCCAGCAGCGGGCACAGGGGAGTAATGGACAATGAGCAGTTCTTC.

This clonotype was seen a handful of times. The junction departs from the called germline gene at one end, perhaps through a read error. The chain employs TRBV11-2 and TRBJ2-5; D is ambiguous. The CDR3 covers 17 residues. Germline V gene lookup returns CDR1 SGHAT and CDR2 FQNNGV. This chain's CDR3 is CASSLDLWGLDQGTQYF. The CDR3 coding sequence is TGTGCCAGCAGCTTAGATCTCTGGGGTTTGGACCAAGGGACCCAGTACTTC.

Comment on this clonotype: One end of the junction varies from germline; a read error may be responsible. The chain combines TRBV5-6 with TRBJ2-5; 10 nucleotides match TRBD2. The germline CDR1 and CDR2 sequences are SGHDT and YYEEEE. The CDR3 totals 16 residues. The chain's CDR3 is CASSLWGLAGVETQYF. The CDR3 nucleotides are TGTGCTAGCAGCTTGTGGGGGCTAGCGGGAGTAGAGACCCAGTACTTC.

The sample holds a few counts of this clonotype. A much more abundant neighbour one base away suggests this may be a read error. This chain links TRBV11-2 with TRBJ1-3; D is ambiguous. This CDR3 comprises 13 residues. Germline-derived CDR1 and CDR2 are SGHAT and FQNNGV. In DNA, the CDR3 is TGTGTCAGCAGCTTAGCAGGTCGCCTCACCATATATTTT. It codes for CVSSLAGRLTIYF.

A few counts support this clonotype. A read error may explain this, as a much larger clone is one base away. The rearrangement links TRBV29-1 to TRBJ1-6; D perhaps matches TRBD1 (5 bases). Trimming stripped 7 bases from V and 0 bases from J, with 25 bases between. This CDR3 spans 19 amino acids. Germline CDR1 reads SQVTM; CDR2 reads ANQGSEA. CDR3 nucleotides: TGCAGCGCCAATCTTCGAGAAGGGACTAGGAGCTCCTATAATTCACCCCTCCACTTT. Its translation: CSANLREGTRSSYNSPLHF.

The chain carries TRBV30 and TRBJ2-2; D is unclear. The CDR3 has 13 residues. Germline CDR1 GTSNPN, CDR2 SVGIG (reference sequence). V lost 0 bases, J lost 1 base, and 3 bases lay in between. This CDR3 is CAWSVENTGELFF. In nucleotides, the CDR3 is TGTGCCTGGAGTGTTGAGAACACCGGGGAGCTGTTTTTT.

This clonotype was counted only a few times. The chain couples TRBV12-3 or TRBV12-4 to TRBJ1-6; no reliable D call. Trimming took 2 bases from V and 8 from J, leaving 10 bases between them. CDR3 length: 14 amino acids. CDR3 bases: TGTGCCAGCAGTTTATTACAGCTGGATTCACCCCTCCACTTT. Translating gives CASSLLQLDSPLHF.